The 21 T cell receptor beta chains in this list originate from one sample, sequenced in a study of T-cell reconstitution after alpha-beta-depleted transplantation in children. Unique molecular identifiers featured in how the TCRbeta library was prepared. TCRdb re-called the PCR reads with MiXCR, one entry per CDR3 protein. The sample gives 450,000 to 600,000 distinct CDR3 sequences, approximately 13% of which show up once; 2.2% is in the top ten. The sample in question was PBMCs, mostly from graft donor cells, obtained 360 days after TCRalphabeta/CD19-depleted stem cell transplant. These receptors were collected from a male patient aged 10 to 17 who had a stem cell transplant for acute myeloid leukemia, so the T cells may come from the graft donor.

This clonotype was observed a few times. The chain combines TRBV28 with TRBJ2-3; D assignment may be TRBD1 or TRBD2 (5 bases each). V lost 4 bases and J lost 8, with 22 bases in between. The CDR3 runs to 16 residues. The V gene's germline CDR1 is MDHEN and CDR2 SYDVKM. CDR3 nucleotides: TGTGCCAGCAGTTCCGGGACGTTACCCGTTCGTGGTACGCAGTATTTT. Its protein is CASSSGTLPVRGTQYF.

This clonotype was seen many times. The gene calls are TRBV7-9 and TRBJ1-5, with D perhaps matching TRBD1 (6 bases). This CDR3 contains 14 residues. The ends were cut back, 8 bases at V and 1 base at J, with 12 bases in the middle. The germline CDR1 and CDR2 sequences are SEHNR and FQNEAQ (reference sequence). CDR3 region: CASGGPGSNQPQHF. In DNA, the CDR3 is TGTGCCAGCGGGGGCCCAGGGAGCAATCAGCCCCAGCATTTT.

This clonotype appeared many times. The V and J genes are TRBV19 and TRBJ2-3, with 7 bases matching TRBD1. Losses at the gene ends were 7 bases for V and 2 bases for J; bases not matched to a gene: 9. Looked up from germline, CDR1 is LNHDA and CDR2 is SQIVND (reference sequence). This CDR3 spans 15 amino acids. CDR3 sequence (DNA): TGTGCCAGTAAGGGGGCCAGCGGACCCACAGATACGCAGTATTTT. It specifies CASKGASGPTDTQYF.

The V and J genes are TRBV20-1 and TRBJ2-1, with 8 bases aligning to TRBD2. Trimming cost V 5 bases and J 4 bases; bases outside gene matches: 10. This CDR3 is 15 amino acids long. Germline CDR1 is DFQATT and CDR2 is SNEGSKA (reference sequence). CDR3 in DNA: TGCAGTGCTCCCCAGCGGGAGAGGACATACAATGAGCAGTTCTTC. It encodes CSAPQRERTYNEQFF.

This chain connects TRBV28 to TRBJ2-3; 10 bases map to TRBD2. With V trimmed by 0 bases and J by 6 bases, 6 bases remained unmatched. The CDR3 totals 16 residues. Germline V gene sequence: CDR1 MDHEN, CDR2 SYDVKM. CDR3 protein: CASSLWLAGVTDTQYF. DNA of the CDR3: TGTGCCAGCAGTTTATGGCTAGCGGGAGTCACCGATACGCAGTATTTT. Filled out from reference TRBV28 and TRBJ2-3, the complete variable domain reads DVKVTQSSRYLVKRTGEKVFLECVQDMDHENMFWYRQDPGLGLRLIYFSYDVKMKEKGDIPEGYSVSREKKERFSLILESASTNQTSMYLCASSLWLAGVTDTQYFGPGTRLTVL.

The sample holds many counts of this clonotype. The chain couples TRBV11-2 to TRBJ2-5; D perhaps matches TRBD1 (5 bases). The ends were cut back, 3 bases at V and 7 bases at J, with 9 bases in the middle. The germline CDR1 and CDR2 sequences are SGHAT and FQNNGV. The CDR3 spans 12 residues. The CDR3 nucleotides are TGTGCCAGCAGCTTGGGCCAGGGGACCCAGTACTTC. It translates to CASSLGQGTQYF.

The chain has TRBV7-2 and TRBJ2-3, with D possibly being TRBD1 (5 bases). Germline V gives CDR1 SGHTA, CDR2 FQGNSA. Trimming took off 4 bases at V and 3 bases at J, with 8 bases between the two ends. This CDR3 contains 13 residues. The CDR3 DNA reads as TGTGCCAGCAGCTCCAGGGCAACAGATACGCAGTATTTT. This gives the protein CASSSRATDTQYF.

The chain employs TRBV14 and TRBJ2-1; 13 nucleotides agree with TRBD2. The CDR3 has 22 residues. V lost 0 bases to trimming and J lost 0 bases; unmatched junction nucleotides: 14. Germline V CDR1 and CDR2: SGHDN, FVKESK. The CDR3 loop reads CASSQEVGVRTSGSLSYNEQFF. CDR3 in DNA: TGTGCCAGCAGCCAAGAGGTGGGCGTCCGGACTAGCGGGAGCCTCTCCTACAATGAGCAGTTCTTC.

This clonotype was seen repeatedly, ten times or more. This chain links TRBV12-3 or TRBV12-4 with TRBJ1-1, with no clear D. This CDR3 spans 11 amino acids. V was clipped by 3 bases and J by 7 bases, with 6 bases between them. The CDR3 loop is CASSLALEAFF. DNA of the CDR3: TGTGCCAGCAGTTTGGCTCTTGAAGCTTTCTTT.

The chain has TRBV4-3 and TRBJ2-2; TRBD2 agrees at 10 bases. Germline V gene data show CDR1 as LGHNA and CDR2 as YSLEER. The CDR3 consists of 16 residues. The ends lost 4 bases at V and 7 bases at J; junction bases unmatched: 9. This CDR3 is CASSPRAGGLSGELFF. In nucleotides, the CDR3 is TGCGCCAGCAGCCCCCGAGCGGGAGGGTTGAGCGGGGAGCTGTTTTTT.

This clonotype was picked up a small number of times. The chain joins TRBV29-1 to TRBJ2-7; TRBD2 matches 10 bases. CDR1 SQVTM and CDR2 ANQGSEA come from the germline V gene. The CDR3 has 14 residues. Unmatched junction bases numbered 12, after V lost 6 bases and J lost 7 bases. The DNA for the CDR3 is TGCAGCGTCAGGGGAAGACTAGCGGGCGGGGAGCAGTACTTC. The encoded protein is CSVRGRLAGGEQYF.

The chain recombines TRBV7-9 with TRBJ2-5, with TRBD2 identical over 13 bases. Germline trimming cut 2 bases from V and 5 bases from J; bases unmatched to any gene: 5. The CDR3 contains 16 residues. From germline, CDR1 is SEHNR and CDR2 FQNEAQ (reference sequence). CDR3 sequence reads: CASSLRLAGGVETQYF. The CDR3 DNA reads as TGTGCCAGCAGCTTAAGACTAGCGGGAGGTGTGGAGACCCAGTACTTC. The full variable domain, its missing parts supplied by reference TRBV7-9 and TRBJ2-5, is DTGVSQNPRHKITKRGQNVTFRCDPISEHNRLYWYRQTLGQGPEFLTYFQNEAQLEKSRLLSDRFSAERPKGSFSTLEIQRTEQGDSAMYLCASSLRLAGGVETQYFGPGTRLLVL.

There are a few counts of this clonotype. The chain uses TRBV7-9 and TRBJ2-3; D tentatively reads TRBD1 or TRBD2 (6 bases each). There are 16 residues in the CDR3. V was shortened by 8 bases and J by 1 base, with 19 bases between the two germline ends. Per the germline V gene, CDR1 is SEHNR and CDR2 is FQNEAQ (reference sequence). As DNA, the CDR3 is TGTGCCAGCCGGGCCCTGGGGGCTAGCGGCACAGATACGCAGTATTTT. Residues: CASRALGASGTDTQYF.

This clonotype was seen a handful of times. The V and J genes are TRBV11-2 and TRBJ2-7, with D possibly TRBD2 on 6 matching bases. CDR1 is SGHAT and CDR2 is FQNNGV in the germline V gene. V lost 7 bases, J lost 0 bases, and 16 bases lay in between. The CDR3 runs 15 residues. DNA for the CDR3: TGTGCCAGCACCCTACGGGGACTTTTCTCCTACGAGCAGTACTTC. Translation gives CASTLRGLFSYEQYF.

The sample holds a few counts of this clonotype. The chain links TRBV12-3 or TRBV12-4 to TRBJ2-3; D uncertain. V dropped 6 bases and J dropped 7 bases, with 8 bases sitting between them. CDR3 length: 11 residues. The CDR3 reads CASSKPNTQYF. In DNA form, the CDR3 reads TGTGCCAGCAGCAAGCCCAATACGCAGTATTTT.

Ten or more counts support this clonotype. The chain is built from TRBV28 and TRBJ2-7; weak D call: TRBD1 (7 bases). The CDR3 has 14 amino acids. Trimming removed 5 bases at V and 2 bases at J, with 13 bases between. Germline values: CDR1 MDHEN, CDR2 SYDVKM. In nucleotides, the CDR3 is TGTGCCAGCAGTAGTCAGGGGGGCGCCTACGAGCAGTACTTC. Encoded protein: CASSSQGGAYEQYF.

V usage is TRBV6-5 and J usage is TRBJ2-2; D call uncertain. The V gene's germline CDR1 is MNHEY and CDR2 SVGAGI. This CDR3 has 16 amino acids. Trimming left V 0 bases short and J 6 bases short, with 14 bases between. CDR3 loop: CASSYSIPESPGELFF. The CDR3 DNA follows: TGTGCCAGCAGTTACTCGATACCGGAGTCCCCCGGGGAGCTGTTTTTT.

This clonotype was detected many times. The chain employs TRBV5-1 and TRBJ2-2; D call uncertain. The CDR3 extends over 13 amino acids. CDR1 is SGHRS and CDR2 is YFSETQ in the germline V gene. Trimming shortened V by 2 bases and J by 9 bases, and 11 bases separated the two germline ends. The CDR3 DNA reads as TGCGCCAGCAGCTTACTACCCCTCCGGGAGCTGTTTTTT. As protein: CASSLLPLRELFF.

The CDR3 protein is CSVKTVSYEQYF. The CDR3 DNA reads TGCAGTGTTAAGACAGTCTCCTACGAGCAGTACTTC. This rearrangement joins TRBV20-1 to TRBJ2-7, with D perhaps matching TRBD1 (5 bases). V lost 7 bases and J 0 bases, leaving 10 bases between the germline ends. CDR1 DFQATT and CDR2 SNEGSKA come from the germline V gene (reference sequence). This CDR3 has 12 amino acids.

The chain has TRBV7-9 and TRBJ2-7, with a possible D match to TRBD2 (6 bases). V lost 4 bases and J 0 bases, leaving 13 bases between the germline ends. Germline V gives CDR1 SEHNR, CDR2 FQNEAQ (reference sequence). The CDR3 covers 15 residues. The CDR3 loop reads CASSWGLLSSYEQYF. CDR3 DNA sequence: TGTGCCAGCAGCTGGGGACTGCTTAGCTCCTACGAGCAGTACTTC.

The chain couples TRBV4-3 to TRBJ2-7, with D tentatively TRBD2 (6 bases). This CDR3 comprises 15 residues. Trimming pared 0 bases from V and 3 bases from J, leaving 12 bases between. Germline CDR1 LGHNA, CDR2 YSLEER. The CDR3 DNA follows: TGCGCCAGCAGCCAAGAGAGGGACTTTTACTACGAGCAGTACTTC. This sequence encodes CASSQERDFYYEQYF.